The present T cell receptor (beta chain) was sequenced within a study of T-cell memory formation after mild COVID-19. Study outcomes and limitations: Cross-reactive memory seemingly joined, as some responding clones were found in pre-infection memory.

TCRdb called the 5' RACE reads again in MiXCR, with one record for every CDR3 protein. Here the sample spans about 110,000 distinct CDR3 sequences, over 15% being singletons. V lost 3 bases and J lost 4, with 7 bases in between. Germline-derived CDR1 and CDR2 are SGHTA and FQGNSA. The CDR3 contains 13 residues. With regard to this clonotype: The target antigen is unknown.

The clonotype comes from a man aged 18-30 years who had mild COVID-19 (a few samples of this study predate the infection). Cell type and time point are not known. Sequencing input: PBMCs or a T cell subset sorted from them (not recorded which). The chain couples TRBV7-2 to TRBJ1-5; unclear D gene. The CDR3 DNA reads as TGTGCCAGCAGCTTTACAAGGAATCAGCCCCAGCATTTT. Amino acid sequence: CASSFTRNQPQHF. Combining the CDR3 with reference TRBV7-2 and TRBJ1-5 gives the whole variable domain GAGVSQSPSNKVTEKGKDVELRCDPISGHTALYWYRQSLGQGLEFLIYFQGNSAPDKSGLPSDRFSAERTGGSVSTLTIQRTQQEDSAVYLCASSFTRNQPQHFGDGTRLSIL.